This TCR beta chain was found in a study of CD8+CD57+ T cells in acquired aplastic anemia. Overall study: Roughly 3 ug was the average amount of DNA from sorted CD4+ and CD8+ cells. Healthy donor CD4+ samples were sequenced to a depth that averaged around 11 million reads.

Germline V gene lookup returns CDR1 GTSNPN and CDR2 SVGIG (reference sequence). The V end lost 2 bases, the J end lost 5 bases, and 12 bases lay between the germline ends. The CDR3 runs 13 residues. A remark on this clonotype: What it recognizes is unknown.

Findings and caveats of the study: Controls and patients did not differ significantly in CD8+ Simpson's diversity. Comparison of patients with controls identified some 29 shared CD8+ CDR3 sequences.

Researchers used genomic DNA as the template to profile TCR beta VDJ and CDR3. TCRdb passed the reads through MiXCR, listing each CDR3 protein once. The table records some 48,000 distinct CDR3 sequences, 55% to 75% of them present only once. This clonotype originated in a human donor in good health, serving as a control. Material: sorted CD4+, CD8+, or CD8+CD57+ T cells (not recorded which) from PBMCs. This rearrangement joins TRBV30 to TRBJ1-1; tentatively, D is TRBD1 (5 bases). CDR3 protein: CAWSSDSLTEAFF. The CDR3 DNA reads TGTGCCTGGAGTTCCGACAGTTTAACTGAAGCTTTCTTT.